These 3 T cell receptor beta chains came from one sample sequenced in a study of type 1 regulatory T cells. TCRdb re-derived calls from the reads in MiXCR, one entry per CDR3 protein. This sample yields just under 65,000 distinct CDR3 sequences, of which 49% are seen a single time; roughly 2.1% belongs to the top ten. Their recognized antigens are unknown. Sequencing was carried out using cultured non-Tr1 T cells, either the whole culture or a sorted T cell fraction (not recorded which). Every receptor here comes from a human donor in good health.

This clonotype showed up many times. The rearrangement uses TRBV15 and TRBJ1-4; 8 bases match TRBD1. Germline V gene lookup returns CDR1 LNHNV and CDR2 YYDKDF (reference sequence). The CDR3 runs 14 residues. V gave up 8 bases and J gave up 5 bases; unmatched junction bases: 7. This chain's CDR3 is CATRQGMENEKLFF. For the CDR3, the DNA is TGTGCCACCCGACAGGGGATGGAGAATGAAAAACTGTTTTTT.

The V and J genes are TRBV7-9 and TRBJ1-4, with D perhaps TRBD1 (5 bases). The CDR3 totals 15 residues. The V and J ends lost 4 bases and 4 bases respectively, with 13 bases between them. The germline CDR1 and CDR2 sequences are SEHNR and FQNEAQ (reference sequence). CDR3 in amino acids: CASSYVGPNNEKLFF. The CDR3 DNA reads as TGTGCCAGCAGCTACGTGGGGCCAAATAATGAAAAACTGTTTTTT.

This sequence joins TRBV6-5 and TRBJ1-1; D is unresolved. The CDR3 runs 15 residues. Germline CDR1 MNHEY, CDR2 SVGAGI. V was trimmed by 0 bases and J by 5 bases, leaving 13 bases between them. The CDR3 is CASSYSISGTTEAFF. DNA of the CDR3: TGTGCCAGCAGTTACTCCATCTCAGGCACAACTGAAGCTTTCTTT.